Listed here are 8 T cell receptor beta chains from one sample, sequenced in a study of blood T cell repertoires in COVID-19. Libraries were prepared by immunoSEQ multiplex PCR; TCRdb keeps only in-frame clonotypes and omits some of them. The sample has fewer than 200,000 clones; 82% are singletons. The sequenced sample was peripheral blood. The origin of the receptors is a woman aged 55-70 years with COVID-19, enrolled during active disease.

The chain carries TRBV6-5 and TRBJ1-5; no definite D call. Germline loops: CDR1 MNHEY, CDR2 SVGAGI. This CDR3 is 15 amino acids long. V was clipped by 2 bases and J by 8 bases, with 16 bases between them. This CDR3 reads CASSYTRGSLEPQHF. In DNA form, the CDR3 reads TGTGCCAGCAGTTACACAAGAGGTTCTCTTGAGCCCCAGCATTTT.

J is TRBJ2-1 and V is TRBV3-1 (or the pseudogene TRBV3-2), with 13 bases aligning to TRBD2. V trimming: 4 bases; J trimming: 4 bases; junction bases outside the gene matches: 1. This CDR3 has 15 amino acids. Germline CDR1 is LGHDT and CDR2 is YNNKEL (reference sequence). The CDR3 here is CASSRLAGGYNEQFF. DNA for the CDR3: TGTGCCAGCAGCCGACTAGCGGGGGGATACAATGAGCAGTTCTTC.

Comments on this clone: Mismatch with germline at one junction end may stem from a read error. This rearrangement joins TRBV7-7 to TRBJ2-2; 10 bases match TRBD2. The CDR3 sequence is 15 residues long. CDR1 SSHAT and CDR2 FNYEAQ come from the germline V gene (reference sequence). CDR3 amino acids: CASSPIAGGGGELFF. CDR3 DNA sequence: TGTGCTAGCAGCCCGATAGCGGGAGGAGGCGGGGAGCTGTTTTTT. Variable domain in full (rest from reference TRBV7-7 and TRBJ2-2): GAGVSQSPRYKVTKRGQDVTLRCDPISSHATLYWYQQALGQGPEFLTYFNYEAQPDKSGLPSDRFSAERPEGSISTLTIQRTEQRDSAMYRCASSPIAGGGGELFFGEGSRLTVL.

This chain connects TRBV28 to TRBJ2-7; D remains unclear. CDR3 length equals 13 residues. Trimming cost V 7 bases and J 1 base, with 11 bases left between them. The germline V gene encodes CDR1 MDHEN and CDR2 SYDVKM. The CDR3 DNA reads TGTGCCAGCAAACTCACGAGATCCTACGAGCAGTACTTC. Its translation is CASKLTRSYEQYF.

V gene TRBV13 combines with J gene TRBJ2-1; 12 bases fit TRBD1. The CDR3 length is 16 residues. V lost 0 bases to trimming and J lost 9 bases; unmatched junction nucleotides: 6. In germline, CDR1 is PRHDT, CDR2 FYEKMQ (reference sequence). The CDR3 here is CASSLGLGQGAGEQFF. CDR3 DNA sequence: TGTGCCAGCAGCTTAGGCCTGGGACAGGGGGCGGGTGAGCAGTTCTTC.

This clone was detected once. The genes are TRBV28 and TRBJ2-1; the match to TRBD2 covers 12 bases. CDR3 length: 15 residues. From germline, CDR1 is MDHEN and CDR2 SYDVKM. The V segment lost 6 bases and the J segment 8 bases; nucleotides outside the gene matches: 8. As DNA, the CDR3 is TGTGCCAGCAGGACTAGCGGGGGCCTCCGGGATGAGCAGTTCTTC. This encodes CASRTSGGLRDEQFF.

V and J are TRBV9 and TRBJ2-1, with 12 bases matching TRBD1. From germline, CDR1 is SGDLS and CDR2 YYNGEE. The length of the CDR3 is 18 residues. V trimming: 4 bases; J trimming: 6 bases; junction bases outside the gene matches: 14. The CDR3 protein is CASSLRDRGQVVSNEQFF. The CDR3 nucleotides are TGTGCCAGCAGCCTCCGGGACAGGGGGCAAGTCGTTTCCAATGAGCAGTTCTTC.

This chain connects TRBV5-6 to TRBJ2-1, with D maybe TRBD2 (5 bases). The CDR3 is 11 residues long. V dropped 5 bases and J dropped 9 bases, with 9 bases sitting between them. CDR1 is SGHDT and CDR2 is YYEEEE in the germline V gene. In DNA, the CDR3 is TGTGCCAGCAGGGACCGGGGTGAGCAGTTCTTC. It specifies CASRDRGEQFF.